The rows below give T cell receptor beta chains drawn from one sample of a study of T cells in Graves' hyperthyroidism and ophthalmopathy. TCRdb used MiXCR to reprocess the multiplex PCR reads, holding one entry per CDR3 protein. The table has 650,000 to 850,000 distinct CDR3 sequences, 18% seen once. The sample comprised blood. These receptors all come from a woman aged 50 to 65 with Graves' hyperthyroidism that later progressed to Graves' ophthalmopathy. Each CDR3 is given with its conserved first and last residue. Each record gives: D gene, J gene, V gene, clone size, CDR3 DNA, CDR3 protein. The D gene is left open where the match is weak. Clone sizes are given selectively: once, few, many, or a class where the clone is expanded.

TRBD2,TRBJ2-2,TRBV6-2/TRBV6-3,few,TGTGCCAATCAAAGGGAGGGAGGGTTCACCGGGGAGCTGTTTTTT,CANQREGGFTGELFF
NA,TRBJ1-1,TRBV4-1,few,TGCGCCAGCAGCCGCCATGGTAACACTGAAGCTTTCTTT,CASSRHGNTEAFF
NA,TRBJ2-4,TRBV6-2/TRBV6-3,few,TGTGCCAGCAGTTACTCATTGTGGCAGGGGGCCAAAAACATTCAGTACTTC,CASSYSLWQGAKNIQYF
TRBD2,TRBJ2-7,TRBV6-2/TRBV6-3,NA,TGTGCCAGCAGTTACCGGAGAGGGACTAGCGGGTCTTGGGAGCAGTACTTC,CASSYRRGTSGSWEQYF
TRBD1,TRBJ1-6,TRBV9,NA,TGTGCCAGCAGCGCATCGGACAGGGTCTATAATTCACCCCTCCACTTT,CASSASDRVYNSPLHF
NA,TRBJ2-2,TRBV7-3,NA,TGTGCCAGCAGCTCGGGACCAACTTACACCGGGGAGCTGTTTTTT,CASSSGPTYTGELFF
TRBD1,TRBJ2-7,TRBV13,NA,TGTACCAGCAGCGCGGACAGGATGGCCTCCTACGAGCAGTACTTC,CTSSADRMASYEQYF
TRBD1,TRBJ2-1,TRBV6-2/TRBV6-3,many,TGTGCCAGCAGTTACGGATCCTCCGGGACAGGGGGACGTGAGCAGTTCTTC,CASSYGSSGTGGREQFF
TRBD1,TRBJ1-5,TRBV27,many,TGTGCCAGCAGTTTATCCGGGACAGGGACTCAGCCCCAGCATTTT,CASSLSGTGTQPQHF
TRBD1,TRBJ1-4,TRBV3-1,NA,TGTGCCAGCAGCCAGGCGGGACAGGCGGATGAAAAACTGTTTTTT,CASSQAGQADEKLFF
NA,TRBJ2-7,TRBV5-1,NA,TGCGCCAGCAGCGAGGCGAGGGAAGGGGACGAGCAGTACTTC,CASSEAREGDEQYF
NA,TRBJ1-5,TRBV20-1,few,TGCAGTGCTACCAGTACAGGGACGGCGGATCAGCCCCAGCATTTT,CSATSTGTADQPQHF
TRBD2,TRBJ2-2,TRBV3-1,once,TGTGCCAGCAGCCGTAGCGGGGGGGCCGGGACCGGGGAGCTGTTTTTT,CASSRSGGAGTGELFF
NA,TRBJ1-1,TRBV10-3,few,TGTGCCATCAGTTATTCGGGGGCCGGGGACACTGAAGCTTTCTTT,CAISYSGAGDTEAFF
TRBD1,TRBJ2-3,TRBV27,many,TGTGCCAGCAGTACCCGACAGGGGGCAAGCACAGATACGCAGTATTTT,CASSTRQGASTDTQYF
NA,TRBJ2-3,TRBV12-3/TRBV12-4,NA,TGTGCCAGCAGTTCGCCGCCCGTAGATACGCAGTATTTT,CASSSPPVDTQYF
TRBD1,TRBJ2-7,TRBV20-1,few,TGCAGTGCTAGGGCGGCGGACAGGGCCTACGAGCAGTACTTC,CSARAADRAYEQYF
NA,TRBJ1-3,TRBV20-1,few,TGCAGTGCCGTACAGGTCTCTGGAAACACCATATATTTT,CSAVQVSGNTIYF
TRBD2,TRBJ2-3,TRBV27,NA,TGTGCCAGCAAACCGGGACTAGCGGGGGGCACAGATACGCAGTATTTT,CASKPGLAGGTDTQYF
NA,TRBJ1-1,TRBV24-1,NA,TGTGCCACCAGTGATCCCCCCGGCACTGAAGCTTTCTTT,CATSDPPGTEAFF
NA,TRBJ1-2,TRBV6-1,NA,TGTGCCAGCAGTGGCCCCGGTTCGGCTAACTATGGCTACACCTTC,CASSGPGSANYGYTF
NA,TRBJ1-2,TRBV6-2/TRBV6-3,NA,TGTGCCAGCAGTTACTTTAGCTCACGATCCCCCAAACGGGGCTACACCTTC,CASSYFSSRSPKRGYTF
TRBD1,TRBJ2-2,TRBV12-3/TRBV12-4,NA,TGTGCCAGCGGGAAAAACAGGGGCCCTACGAACACCGGGGAGCTGTTTTTT,CASGKNRGPTNTGELFF
TRBD1,TRBJ2-3,TRBV29-1,few,TGCAGTGCACCGGGACAGGGGCCAGATACGCAGTATTTT,CSAPGQGPDTQYF
NA,TRBJ1-5,TRBV5-1,many,TGCGCCAGCAGCCTGGAGGCCGGGGGAAATCAGCCCCAGCATTTT,CASSLEAGGNQPQHF
TRBD1,TRBJ2-1,TRBV11-1,many,TGTGCCAGCACGGACAGGCGAAACTACAATGAGCAGTTCTTC,CASTDRRNYNEQFF
NA,TRBJ2-5,TRBV7-3,many,TGTGCCAGCAGCTCCTCCGGGCCGCAAGAGACCCAGTACTTC,CASSSSGPQETQYF
NA,TRBJ2-3,TRBV12-5,few,TGTGCTAGTGGTTTGGTAGTGGGCCCCAGGGATACGCAGTATTTT,CASGLVVGPRDTQYF
NA,TRBJ1-6,TRBV7-8,NA,TGTGCCAGCAGCTTATACAACGGGACACCCGATTCACCCCTCCACTTT,CASSLYNGTPDSPLHF
NA,TRBJ2-7,TRBV9,few,TGTGCCAGCAGCCCCGGGAAGGTCTACGAGCAGTACTTC,CASSPGKVYEQYF
TRBD1,TRBJ1-4,TRBV11-2,few,TGTGCCAGCAGCCCAAGGGACAGGGGTGCGAATGAAAAACTGTTTTTT,CASSPRDRGANEKLFF
NA,TRBJ2-7,TRBV12-3/TRBV12-4,many,TGTGCCAGCAGTAACGGGGCTTCCTACGAGCAGTACTTC,CASSNGASYEQYF
TRBD2,TRBJ2-3,TRBV5-1,few,TGCGCCAGCAGACCAGCGGGGCGCACAGATACGCAGTATTTT,CASRPAGRTDTQYF
TRBD1,TRBJ1-4,TRBV5-1,NA,TGCGCCAGCAGCCAGGGACAGCGAGCAACTAATGAAAAACTGTTTTTT,CASSQGQRATNEKLFF
NA,TRBJ1-5,TRBV11-2,many,TGTGCCAGCAGCTTAGGGGCAGGGAATAGCAATCAGCCCCAGCATTTT,CASSLGAGNSNQPQHF
NA,TRBJ1-5,TRBV6-5,few,TGTGCCAGCAGTTACATTCGTCCACAGGAGGGACGGAGCAATCAGCCCCAGCATTTT,CASSYIRPQEGRSNQPQHF
NA,TRBJ1-4,TRBV20-1,NA,TGCAGTGCCCTCAGACCCGCAACTAATGAAAAACTGTTTTTT,CSALRPATNEKLFF
NA,TRBJ1-5,TRBV3-1,many,TGTGCCAGCAGCCAAGGGCGTTTTAGCAATCAGCCCCAGCATTTT,CASSQGRFSNQPQHF
NA,TRBJ2-5,TRBV6-8,NA,TGTGCCAGCAGTTACTCGAAAGGGGGGGGGCGGGTAGAGACCCAGTACTTC,CASSYSKGGGRVETQYF
NA,TRBJ1-2,TRBV12-3/TRBV12-4,NA,TGTGCCAGCAGTTTACTACAGTATGGCTACACCTTC,CASSLLQYGYTF
TRBD1,TRBJ1-1,TRBV11-2,many,TGTGCCAGCAGCTTCGGACAGGGGACGAACACTGAAGCTTTCTTT,CASSFGQGTNTEAFF
NA,TRBJ2-2,TRBV5-1,few,TGCGCCAGCAGCCCAGTAGGGCTCAACACCGGGGAGCTGTTTTTT,CASSPVGLNTGELFF
TRBD2,TRBJ2-5,TRBV9,NA,TGTGCCAGCAGCAACCCCCTAGCGGGCCAAGAGACCCAGTACTTC,CASSNPLAGQETQYF
NA,TRBJ2-2,TRBV7-8,many,TGTGCCAGCAGCTTAAACTATAACACCGGGGAGCTGTTTTTT,CASSLNYNTGELFF
NA,TRBJ2-2,TRBV27,few,TGTGCCAGCAGTTTCGACGCGGGCACCGGGGAGCTGTTTTTT,CASSFDAGTGELFF
NA,TRBJ1-2,TRBV3-1,few,TGTGCCAGCAGCCAATTCGCGACAGGCGGCTACACCTTC,CASSQFATGGYTF
NA,TRBJ1-6,TRBV3-1,NA,TGTGCCAGCAGTTTATCGGGGGGGCGCCTCTCACCCCTCCACTTT,CASSLSGGRLSPLHF
TRBD1,TRBJ1-1,TRBV7-9,many,TGTGCCAGCAGTCGACAGGGAGTGAACACTGAAGCTTTCTTT,CASSRQGVNTEAFF
TRBD1,TRBJ1-1,TRBV20-1,many,TGCAGTGCTTGGGGGACAGGGATAATGAACACTGAAGCTTTCTTT,CSAWGTGIMNTEAFF
NA,TRBJ1-1,TRBV12-3/TRBV12-4,many,TGTGCCAGCAGTTTATTCTCAGCGAACACTGAAGCTTTCTTT,CASSLFSANTEAFF
NA,TRBJ1-1,TRBV12-3/TRBV12-4,many,TGTGCCAGCAGTGCACAAGGGAGCACTGAAGCTTTCTTT,CASSAQGSTEAFF
NA,TRBJ1-2,TRBV29-1,few,TGCAGCGTTGAAGGGCAGGCTATCTATGGCTACACCTTC,CSVEGQAIYGYTF
TRBD1,TRBJ1-2,TRBV20-1,NA,TGCAGTGCTGGACAGGGTCCCTCTAACTATGGCTACACCTTC,CSAGQGPSNYGYTF
NA,TRBJ2-5,TRBV27,NA,TGTGCCAGCAGTTTGTGGCAGAACCAAGAGACCCAGTACTTC,CASSLWQNQETQYF
NA,TRBJ1-3,TRBV4-1,NA,TGCGCCAGCAGCCAAGCCGAAAACACCATATATTTT,CASSQAENTIYF
TRBD1,TRBJ1-5,TRBV15,few,TGTGCCACCCAAAGGGTTGGACAGGGTCTGTATCAGCCCCAGCATTTT,CATQRVGQGLYQPQHF
NA,TRBJ1-5,TRBV9,many,TGTGCCAGCAGCGGAGGGGACAACAATCAGCCCCAGCATTTT,CASSGGDNNQPQHF
TRBD1,TRBJ1-1,TRBV19,NA,TGTGCCAGTAGTATACGACAGGGGAAGACTGAAGCTTTCTTT,CASSIRQGKTEAFF
NA,TRBJ2-3,TRBV14,few,TGTGCCAGCAGGACGGGGGTTAGCACAGATACGCAGTATTTT,CASRTGVSTDTQYF